The rows below give T cell receptor beta chains drawn from one sample of a study of blood T cell repertoires in COVID-19. The table came from immunoSEQ multiplex PCR; TCRdb's copy has only in-frame clones and leaves some out. The table includes about 170,000 clones, over 65% detected once. The sample taken for sequencing was peripheral blood. All receptors come from a woman over 75 with acute or convalescent COVID-19. Each CDR3 is given with its conserved first and last residue. Each record gives: clone size, D gene, V gene, J gene, CDR3 DNA, CDR3 protein. D genes are given only for firm matches. Clone size appears in some rows only: once, few, many, or a class for an expanded clone.

NA	NA	TRBV28	TRBJ1-2	TGTGCCAGCAGTTTAGTTGCGGGTGAGCGGGATGGCTACACCTTC	CASSLVAGERDGYTF
many	NA	TRBV21-1	TRBJ2-7	TGTGCCAGCAGCGGCACCTACGAGCAGTACTTC	CASSGTYEQYF
many	TRBD2	TRBV3-1/TRBV3-2	TRBJ2-2	TGTGCCAGCAGCCCAAGACTAGCGGGAGTATGGACCGGGGAGCTGTTTTTT	CASSPRLAGVWTGELFF
NA	NA	TRBV10-3	TRBJ1-1	TGTGCCATCAGGGAAAGGACACTTATGAACACTGAAGCTTTCTTT	CAIRERTLMNTEAFF
NA	TRBD1	TRBV27	TRBJ1-6	TGTGCCAGCAGCCGGACTCCAGGGGGCTATAATTCACCCCTCCACTTT	CASSRTPGGYNSPLHF
NA	TRBD2	TRBV9	TRBJ2-1	TGTGCCAGCACCCGCCGCCCTGGCGGGAGGGCCGCTTACGATGAGCAGTTCTTC	CASTRRPGGRAAYDEQFF
NA	NA	TRBV2	TRBJ2-5	TGTGCCAGCAGTGAAACCTCCGAGTACCAAGAGACCCAGTACTTC	CASSETSEYQETQYF
NA	NA	TRBV5-6	TRBJ1-1	TGTGCCAGCAGCTTGGGAGTATCGGGAACTGAAGCTTTCTTT	CASSLGVSGTEAFF
NA	TRBD2	TRBV6-5	TRBJ2-7	TGTGCCAGCAGTTACTCGATTGGGGGGGCCTACGAGCAGTACTTC	CASSYSIGGAYEQYF
NA	NA	TRBV27	TRBJ2-1	TGTGCCAGCAGTTTGGGCGCAACCTACAATGAGCAGTTCTTC	CASSLGATYNEQFF
NA	TRBD1	TRBV24-1	TRBJ2-2	TGTGCCACCAGCCGGGACAGGGGGAACACCGGGGAGCTGTTTTTT	CATSRDRGNTGELFF
NA	NA	TRBV28	TRBJ2-7	TGTGCCAGCAGCCTAGGGAGTTACTACGAGCAGTACTTC	CASSLGSYYEQYF
NA	NA	TRBV10-3	TRBJ2-1	TGTGCCATCAGTGAGACTACTCTAACGGAGTACAATGAGCAGTTCTTC	CAISETTLTEYNEQFF
NA	TRBD1	TRBV5-1	TRBJ1-1	TGCGCCAGCAGCTTCTCAGGGGGCACTGAAGCTTTCTTT	CASSFSGGTEAFF
NA	NA	TRBV5-8	TRBJ2-5	TGTGCCAGCAGCACGACAGAGCAAGAGACCCAGTACTTC	CASSTTEQETQYF
few	TRBD1	TRBV6-5	TRBJ1-2	TGTGCCAGCAGCGGACAGGGGGACTTGAGTGGCTACACCTTC	CASSGQGDLSGYTF
NA	TRBD1	TRBV5-6	TRBJ2-2	TGTGCCAGCAGCTTGGAGCAGGGGGTGAACACCGGGGAGCTGTTTTTT	CASSLEQGVNTGELFF